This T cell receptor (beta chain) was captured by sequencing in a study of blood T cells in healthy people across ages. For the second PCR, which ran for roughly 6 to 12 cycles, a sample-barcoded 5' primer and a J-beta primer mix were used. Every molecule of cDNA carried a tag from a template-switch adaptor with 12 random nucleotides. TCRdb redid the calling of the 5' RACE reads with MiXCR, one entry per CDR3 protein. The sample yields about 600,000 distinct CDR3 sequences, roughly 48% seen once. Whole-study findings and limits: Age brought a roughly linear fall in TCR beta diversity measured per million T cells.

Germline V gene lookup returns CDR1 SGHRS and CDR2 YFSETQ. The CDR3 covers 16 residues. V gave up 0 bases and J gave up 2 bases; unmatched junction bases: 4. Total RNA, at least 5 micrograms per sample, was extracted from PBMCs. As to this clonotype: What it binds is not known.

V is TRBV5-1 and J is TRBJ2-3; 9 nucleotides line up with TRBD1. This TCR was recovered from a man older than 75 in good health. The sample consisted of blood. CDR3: CASSLEGQGNTDTQYF. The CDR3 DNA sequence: TGCGCCAGCAGCTTGGAGGGACAGGGAAACACAGATACGCAGTATTTT.